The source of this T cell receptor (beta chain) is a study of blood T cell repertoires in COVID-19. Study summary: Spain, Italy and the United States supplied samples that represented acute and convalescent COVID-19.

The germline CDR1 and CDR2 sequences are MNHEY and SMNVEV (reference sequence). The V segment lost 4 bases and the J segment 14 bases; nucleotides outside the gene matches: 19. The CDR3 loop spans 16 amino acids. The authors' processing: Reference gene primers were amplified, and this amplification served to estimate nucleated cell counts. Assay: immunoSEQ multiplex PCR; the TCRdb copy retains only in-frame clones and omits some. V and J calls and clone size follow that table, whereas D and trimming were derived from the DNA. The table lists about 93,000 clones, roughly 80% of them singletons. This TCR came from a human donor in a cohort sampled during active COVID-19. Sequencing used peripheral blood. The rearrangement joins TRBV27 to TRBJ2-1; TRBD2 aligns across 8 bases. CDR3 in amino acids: CASSSLGLGGRQQKFF. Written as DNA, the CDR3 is TGTGCCAGCAGTTCCCTGGGACTAGGGGGACGGCAGCAGAAGTTCTTC.